This T cell receptor beta chain was sequenced for a study of shared clonotypes between healthy human individuals. Nashville, Tennessee was home to all donors, each a Caucasian adult. CD4+ cells were split into CD45RA+ naive and CD45RA-negative memory subsets. J gave up 9 bases and V 3 bases, and 12 bases lay outside the gene matches. The length of the CDR3 is 16 residues. Germline V lookup: CDR1 ENHRY, CDR2 SYGVKD. A remark on this clone: The antigen is undetermined.

Original data processing: Quality scores were absent from the junction-only immunoSEQ sequences, so filtering differed. Only in-frame clones appear in the TCRdb table, and some are missing; sequencing was by immunoSEQ multiplex PCR. The V and J calls and the clone size are those of that table, but D and trimming were determined from the DNA. The table shows about 960,000 clones, with around three quarters occurring only once. Study findings and constraints: In contrast to clonotypes shared by all four donors, non-shared clonotypes had lower generation probabilities.

This receptor was obtained from a man aged 18 to 30 in good health. The chain uses TRBV10-3 and TRBJ2-1; 9 nucleotides align to TRBD2. Specimen: memory CD4+ T cells sorted from blood. The sample's subset: CD45RA-negative fraction. In nucleotides, the CDR3 is TGTGCCATCAGTGATAGTTGGGGCGGGAGGGAGGTTGAGCAGTTCTTC. It is translated as CAISDSWGGREVEQFF.